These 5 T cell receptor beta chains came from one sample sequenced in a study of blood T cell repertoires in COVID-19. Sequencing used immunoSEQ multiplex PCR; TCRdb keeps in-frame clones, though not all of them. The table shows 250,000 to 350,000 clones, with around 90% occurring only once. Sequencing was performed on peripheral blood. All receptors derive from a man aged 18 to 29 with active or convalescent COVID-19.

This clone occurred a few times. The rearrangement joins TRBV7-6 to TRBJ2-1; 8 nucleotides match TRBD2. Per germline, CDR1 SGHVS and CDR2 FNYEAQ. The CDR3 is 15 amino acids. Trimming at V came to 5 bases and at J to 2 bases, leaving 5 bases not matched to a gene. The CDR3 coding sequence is TGTGCCAGCAGCCAAACCGGGAGGGCCTACAATGAGCAGTTCTTC. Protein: CASSQTGRAYNEQFF.

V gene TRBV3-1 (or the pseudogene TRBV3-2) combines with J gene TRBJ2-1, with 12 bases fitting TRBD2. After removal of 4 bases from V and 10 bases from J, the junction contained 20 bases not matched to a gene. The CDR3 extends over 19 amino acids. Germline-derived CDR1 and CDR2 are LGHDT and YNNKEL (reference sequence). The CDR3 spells CASSPTKQRTSGKIVEQFF. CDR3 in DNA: TGTGCCAGCAGCCCGACTAAACAAAGGACTAGCGGGAAGATCGTCGAGCAGTTCTTC.

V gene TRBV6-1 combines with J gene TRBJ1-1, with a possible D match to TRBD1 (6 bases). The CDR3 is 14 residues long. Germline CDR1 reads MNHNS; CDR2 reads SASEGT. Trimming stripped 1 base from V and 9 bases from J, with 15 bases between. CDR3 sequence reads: CASSEVGGRPKAFF. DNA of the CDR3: TGTGCCAGCAGTGAAGTCGGGGGGCGTCCTAAAGCTTTCTTT.

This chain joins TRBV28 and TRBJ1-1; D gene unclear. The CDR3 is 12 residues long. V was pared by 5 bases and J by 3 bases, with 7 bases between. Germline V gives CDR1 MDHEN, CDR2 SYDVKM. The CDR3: CASSHEYTEAFF. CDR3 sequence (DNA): TGTGCCAGCAGTCACGAGTACACTGAAGCTTTCTTT.

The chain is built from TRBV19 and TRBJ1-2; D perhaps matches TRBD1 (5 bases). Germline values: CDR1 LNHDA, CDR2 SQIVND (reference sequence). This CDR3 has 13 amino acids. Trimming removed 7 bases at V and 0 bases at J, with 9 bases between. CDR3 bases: TGTGCCAGTACTTTCAGGGCTAACTATGGCTACACCTTC. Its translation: CASTFRANYGYTF. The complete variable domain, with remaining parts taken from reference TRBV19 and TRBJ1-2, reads DGGITQSPKYLFRKEGQNVTLSCEQNLNHDAMYWYRQDPGQGLRLIYYSQIVNDFQKGDIAEGYSVSREKKESFPLTVTSAQKNPTAFYLCASTFRANYGYTFGSGTRLTVV.